This TCR beta chain was recovered during a study of cytomegalovirus exposure and HLA in healthy donors. The PCR made use of 60 Vbeta and 13 Jbeta primers. Method: immunoSEQ multiplex PCR; TCRdb's copy keeps in-frame clones and lacks some. The table includes around 160,000 clones, about 74% detected once. Germline V gene sequence: CDR1 SGHRS, CDR2 YFSETQ. The CDR3 extends over 13 amino acids. With 5 bases clipped from V and 5 bases from J, the junction kept 5 bases outside the gene matches. The TCR was taken from a man aged 35-49 years in good health and CMV-seropositive. Sequencing input: PBMCs. The chain is built from TRBV5-1 and TRBJ2-5; TRBD2 matches at 8 bases. The DNA of the CDR3 is TGCGCCAGCAGTGGGACTAGGGCGGAGACCCAGTACTTC. Amino acids: CASSGTRAETQYF.